The clone carrying this TCR beta chain turned up a few times. Authors' methods: How many nucleated cells were present was estimated from reference gene primer amplification. The protocol was immunoSEQ multiplex PCR, while the TCRdb copy is restricted to in-frame clones and leaves out a portion. For V, J and clone size, that table is used; D and trimming come from the DNA. The data contain some 250,000 clones, 81% of them singletons. The CDR3 loop spans 13 amino acids. The germline V and J ends were trimmed by 4 bases and 7 bases, with 11 bases remaining between them. Germline V lookup: CDR1 SGHTA, CDR2 FQGTGA. The sample belongs to a study of blood T cell repertoires in COVID-19. Overall study context: Acute and convalescent COVID-19 samples came from the United States, Italy and Spain. In each case, the material was cDNA or gDNA derived from T cells, B-cell-depleted T cells, or PBMCs.

What was sequenced was peripheral blood. The gene calls are TRBV7-3 and TRBJ1-5; D may be TRBD1 (6 bases). This sequence originates from a woman between 55 and 75 years old with active or convalescent COVID-19. CDR3 protein: CASSSIGGQPQHF. The CDR3 nucleotides are TGTGCCAGCAGCTCAATAGGGGGACAGCCCCAGCATTTT.